This T cell receptor beta chain stems from a study of T cell repertoires in cytomegalovirus infection. Study-level points and caveats: The study found HLA-C-restricted CMV-specific TCR beta clonotypes dominating the ex vivo response.

In the case of this clonotype: No antigen is known for it.

In TCRdb, the reads were re-called with MiXCR into one record per CDR3 protein. This table has 40,000 to 50,000 distinct CDR3 sequences, approximately 22% appearing once. Trimming shortened V by 0 bases and J by 6 bases, and 9 bases separated the two germline ends. Per germline, CDR1 LGHNA and CDR2 YSLEER. The CDR3 is 13 residues long. Sequencing used PBMCs, sequenced either directly or after in vitro stimulation (not recorded which). V and J are TRBV4-3 and TRBJ2-7; the D gene is possibly TRBD2 (6 bases). This TCR derives from a human donor in good health (CMV status not recorded). Some clones in this sample may be carry-over from other donors' samples. The CDR3, as DNA: TGCGCCAGCAGCCAAGATTGGGGAGGCGAGCAGTACTTC. Amino acids: CASSQDWGGEQYF.